The 26 T cell receptor beta chains below come from one sample, sequenced in a study of blood T cells in healthy people across ages. A J-beta primer mix and a sample-barcoded 5' primer were used in a second PCR of about 7 to 12 cycles. From the 5' RACE reads, TCRdb called clonotypes with MiXCR, one entry per CDR3 protein. The sample consists of 1.5 million to 2 million distinct CDR3 sequences, around 36% of them appearing once. Sequencing was performed on blood. The receptors come from a woman under 40 in good health.

On this clonotype: A clone one base away is much larger, so this may be a read error. The chain links TRBV28 to TRBJ1-2; possible D gene TRBD1, 5 bases. The CDR3 runs 13 residues. V lost 1 base to trimming and J lost 4 bases, with 7 bases between them. CDR1 is MDHEN and CDR2 is SYDVKM in the germline V gene. The CDR3 region is CASSLYRTYGYTF. CDR3 sequence (DNA): TGTGCCAGCAGTTTATACAGGACCTATGGCTACACCTTC.

The V call is TRBV20-1, the J call TRBJ1-2, with 9 bases matching TRBD1. Germline trimming cut 3 bases from V and 8 bases from J; bases unmatched to any gene: 16. The length of the CDR3 is 16 residues. From germline, CDR1 is DFQATT and CDR2 SNEGSKA (reference sequence). The CDR3 DNA reads as TGCAGTGCTAGCGACGCCCAATCGGGACAGGGTCGGGGCTACACCTTC. Translating gives CSASDAQSGQGRGYTF.

To note about this clonotype: Compared with germline, one end of the junction differs, possibly owing to a read error. The chain combines TRBV4-2 with TRBJ2-1; 10 positions agree with TRBD2. Per germline, CDR1 LGHNA and CDR2 YNFKEQ. The CDR3 extends over 16 amino acids. The CDR3 nucleotides read TGTGCCAGCACCCGACTAGCGGGTAACTCCTACAATGAGCGGTTCTTC. Its protein product is CASTRLAGNSYNERFF.

The chain joins TRBV3-1 to TRBJ2-7; possible D gene TRBD1, 5 bases. The CDR3 length is 13 residues. CDR1 and CDR2 from the germline V gene are LGHDT and YNNKEL (reference sequence). CDR3 bases: TGTGTCTCGTGGGGCACGTCAACCTACGAGCAGTACTTC. Translated, it gives CVSWGTSTYEQYF.

The rearrangement joins TRBV20-1 to TRBJ2-3; 7 nucleotides line up with TRBD1. Germline V gene sequence: CDR1 DFQATT, CDR2 SNEGSKA (reference sequence). This CDR3 has 14 amino acids. Trimming cost V 6 bases and J 8 bases; bases outside gene matches: 14. Written as DNA, the CDR3 is TGCAGTGCAAGGGGGCAGCGGTCCCTCTGTACGCAGTATTTT. Amino acids: CSARGQRSLCTQYF.

This clonotype occurred a few times. The chain combines TRBV10-1 with TRBJ2-7, with 8 bases that match TRBD2. The CDR3 loop spans 13 amino acids. V dropped 3 bases and J dropped 7; count of bases not matched to a gene: 5. Germline V gene lookup returns CDR1 WNHNN and CDR2 SYGVQD (reference sequence). CDR3 nucleotide sequence: TGCGCCAGCAGTGAAGCGGGAGTCGGGGAGCAGTACTTC. As protein: CASSEAGVGEQYF.

With regard to this clonotype: Relative to the germline gene, one junction end is altered; a read error may explain this. This chain links TRBV7-8 with TRBJ2-7; the D gene is possibly TRBD1 (5 bases). CDR1 and CDR2 from the germline V gene are SGHVS and FQNEAQ. There are 13 residues in the CDR3. CDR3 DNA: TGTGTCAGCAGCTTAGACCAGCCCAGGGCCCAGTACTTC. Amino acids: CVSSLDQPRAQYF.

The V call is TRBV4-2, the J call TRBJ2-1, with 7 bases identical to TRBD2. Germline values: CDR1 LGHNA, CDR2 YNFKEQ. V was pared by 0 bases and J by 7 bases, with 24 bases of the junction left unmatched. The CDR3 length is 21 residues. The CDR3 region has the DNA TGTGCCAGCAGCCAAGATCGGGTTACTCGTCTGGCGGGAGTTGGTTTGAATGAGCAGTTCTTC. This codes for CASSQDRVTRLAGVGLNEQFF.

This chain connects TRBV5-1 to TRBJ1-1; D gene ambiguous. Germline loops: CDR1 SGHRS, CDR2 YFSETQ. CDR3 size: 15 residues. V gave up 0 bases and J gave up 1 base, with 10 bases separating them. The CDR3 coding sequence is TGCGCCAGCAGCTTGGGTCCGGATGGGAACACTGAAGCTTTCTTT. Residues: CASSLGPDGNTEAFF.

V usage is TRBV20-1 and J usage is TRBJ1-1; D is unresolved. Per the germline V gene, CDR1 is DFQATT and CDR2 is SNEGSKA (reference sequence). The CDR3 consists of 14 residues. Trimming left V 6 bases short and J 5 bases short, with 19 bases between. CDR3 sequence: CSARGHRQETEAFF. CDR3 coding DNA: TGCAGTGCCCGTGGCCATCGGCAGGAAACTGAAGCTTTCTTT.

The chain recombines TRBV28 with TRBJ2-6, with unresolved D. In germline, CDR1 is MDHEN, CDR2 SYDVKM. The CDR3 sequence is 17 residues long. V was clipped by 2 bases and J by 0 bases, with 11 bases between them. The CDR3 sequence is CASSLRRLNSGANVLTF. DNA of the CDR3: TGTGCCAGCAGTTTACGTCGGCTCAACTCTGGGGCCAACGTCCTGACTTTC.

This clonotype has only a few counts. This chain uses TRBV9 with TRBJ1-1, with no clear D. With 0 bases removed from V and 1 base from J, the gap between germline ends came to 7 bases. Germline values: CDR1 SGDLS, CDR2 YYNGEE. The CDR3 sequence is 14 residues long. CDR3 loop: CASSVAWRNTEAFF. CDR3 nucleotide sequence: TGTGCCAGCAGCGTAGCTTGGAGGAACACTGAAGCTTTCTTT.

The chain uses TRBV6-5 and TRBJ2-5, with 7 bases matching TRBD1. The CDR3 is made up of 14 amino acids. CDR1 and CDR2 from the germline V gene are MNHEY and SVGAGI. V lost 6 bases, J lost 5 bases, and 9 bases stayed unmatched. As DNA, the CDR3 is TGTGCCAGCAGCCTTCCGGACAGGAACGAGACCCAGTACTTC. It codes for CASSLPDRNETQYF.

The table lists this clonotype with a count of one. The J gene is TRBJ2-3, the V gene TRBV9; D possibly corresponds to TRBD1 (7 bases). V lost 4 bases, J lost 5 bases, and 14 bases lay in between. The germline V gene has CDR1 SGDLS and CDR2 YYNGEE. This CDR3 contains 14 residues. The CDR3 loop is CASSPRGVIDTQYF. The CDR3, as DNA: TGTGCCAGCAGCCCCAGGGGGGTAATAGATACGCAGTATTTT.

This chain uses TRBV11-2 with TRBJ2-1; 12 bases line up with TRBD2. The V gene end was trimmed by 0 bases and the J gene end by 7 bases; junction bases not matched to a gene: 4. This CDR3 has 16 residues. Germline V lookup: CDR1 SGHAT, CDR2 FQNNGV. CDR3 region: CASSLDLAGGRNEQFF. CDR3 sequence (DNA): TGTGCCAGCAGCTTAGACCTAGCGGGGGGGCGGAATGAGCAGTTCTTC.

In regard to this clonotype: Germline is not matched at one junction end, which may reflect a read error. The chain uses TRBV18 and TRBJ2-7; 7 bases align to TRBD2. Germline V gene lookup returns CDR1 KGHSH and CDR2 LQKENI. CDR3 length equals 15 residues. CDR3 protein: CASSPEAGKTYGQYF. The DNA for the CDR3 is TGTGCCAGCTCACCGGAAGCGGGGAAAACCTACGGGCAGTACTTC.

On this clonotype itself: The junction does not match germline at one end; this may be a read error. The V call is TRBV5-1, the J call TRBJ2-5; 14 bases agree with TRBD2. The CDR3 has 19 amino acids. Germline V CDR1 and CDR2: SGHRS, YFSETQ. CDR3 nucleotide sequence: TGCGCCGGCAGCTTGGGACTGTCATCCGGACTAGCGGGAGGAGAGACCCAGTACTTC. As protein: CAGSLGLSSGLAGGETQYF.

This clonotype was observed a few times. This rearrangement joins TRBV29-1 to TRBJ1-2; 9 bases are a match to TRBD1. The CDR3 has 15 amino acids. CDR1 and CDR2 from the germline V gene are SQVTM and ANQGSEA. The junction had 13 bases not matched to a gene; V was cut back by 6 bases and J by 5 bases. The CDR3 region is CSVRRDREDLYGYTF. In nucleotides, the CDR3 is TGCAGCGTCCGACGGGACAGGGAAGATTTGTATGGCTACACCTTC. The whole variable domain, remainder taken from reference TRBV29-1 and TRBJ1-2, is SAVISQKPSRDICQRGTSLTIQCQVDSQVTMMFWYRQQPGQSLTLIATANQGSEATYESGFVIDKFPISRPNLTFSTLTVSNMSPEDSSIYLCSVRRDREDLYGYTFGSGTRLTVV.

There are a few counts of this clonotype. The chain links TRBV20-1 to TRBJ2-7, with 12 bases that match TRBD2. This CDR3 is 14 amino acids long. The J segment lost 3 bases and the V segment lost 5 bases, leaving 5 bases of the junction unmatched. Looked up from germline, CDR1 is DFQATT and CDR2 is SNEGSKA (reference sequence). The CDR3 nucleotides are TGCAGTGCTGCTACTAGCGGGAGGTTCTACGAGCAGTACTTC. The encoded protein is CSAATSGRFYEQYF.

This clonotype was counted a few times. The chain is built from TRBV12-3 or TRBV12-4 and TRBJ2-3; 9 bases align to TRBD2. The length of the CDR3 is 19 residues. V dropped 1 base and J dropped 0; count of bases not matched to a gene: 11. This CDR3 reads CASSLGPLVAGGSTDTQYF. The CDR3 coding sequence is TGTGCCAGCAGTTTAGGCCCCCTTGTTGCGGGGGGGAGCACAGATACGCAGTATTTT.

This chain connects TRBV7-8 to TRBJ2-3, with a possible D match to TRBD2 (6 bases). The CDR3 is made up of 16 amino acids. Looked up from germline, CDR1 is SGHVS and CDR2 is FQNEAQ. V lost 5 bases and J lost 3, with 18 bases in between. The CDR3 bases are TGTGCCAGCAGCGAGGCCCCCGGGACTCTTACAGATACGCAGTATTTT. Encoded protein: CASSEAPGTLTDTQYF.

This clonotype was seen a few times. Here the CDR3 reads CASSRGQTSFYGYTF. The CDR3, as DNA: TGCGCCAGCAGCCGTGGACAGACCTCTTTCTATGGCTACACCTTC. This chain links TRBV5-1 with TRBJ1-2; TRBD1 might be the D (6 bases). Germline V lookup: CDR1 SGHRS, CDR2 YFSETQ. Trimming cost V 4 bases and J 4 bases, with 17 bases left between them. There are 15 residues in the CDR3. Complete variable domain (other parts from reference TRBV5-1 and TRBJ1-2): KAGVTQTPRYLIKTRGQQVTLSCSPISGHRSVSWYQQTPGQGLQFLFEYFSETQRNKGNFPGRFSGRQFSNSRSEMNVSTLELGDSALYLCASSRGQTSFYGYTFGSGTRLTVV.

This clonotype occurred many times. The chain uses TRBV7-3 and TRBJ2-5; TRBD1 agrees at 7 bases. V gave up 4 bases and J gave up 3 bases; unmatched junction bases: 2. This CDR3 has 13 amino acids. Germline V gene lookup returns CDR1 SGHTA and CDR2 FQGTGA. CDR3 in DNA: TGTGCCAGCAGCTCCGGGACAGAAGAGACCCAGTACTTC. Protein: CASSSGTEETQYF.

The chain recombines TRBV6-1 with TRBJ1-5, with D perhaps TRBD1 (6 bases). The CDR3 extends over 14 amino acids. Germline CDR1 and CDR2: MNHNS and SASEGT. V shed 4 bases and J shed 2 bases, with 9 bases lying between them. The CDR3: CASSGPGGNQPQHF. The CDR3 coding sequence is TGTGCCAGCAGTGGGCCAGGGGGCAATCAGCCCCAGCATTTT.

This clonotype was recorded many times. The V call is TRBV12-3 or TRBV12-4, the J call TRBJ2-1; 8 bases are shared with TRBD1. V lost 2 bases and J lost 2; bases outside the gene matches: 2. CDR3 size: 15 residues. CDR3 amino acids: CASSLRTGPYNEQFF. CDR3 sequence (DNA): TGTGCCAGCAGTTTAAGGACAGGGCCCTACAATGAGCAGTTCTTC.

This clonotype was seen only a few times. The genes are TRBV6-1 and TRBJ2-7; 8 positions agree with TRBD2. Germline-derived CDR1 and CDR2 are MNHNS and SASEGT. V shed 4 bases and J 6 bases; nucleotides not matched to a gene: 17. The CDR3 loop spans 17 amino acids. The CDR3 DNA reads as TGTGCCAGCAGTGCCCACGGGGCTAGCGGGCTGATATTCGAGCAGTACTTC. This encodes CASSAHGASGLIFEQYF.